This passage covers 20 T cell receptor beta chains from one sample sequenced in a study of shared clonotypes between healthy human individuals. Sequenced by immunoSEQ multiplex PCR; TCRdb stores in-frame clones only, minus some. The table records 470,000 or so clones, approximately 81% of them present only once. What was sequenced was PBMCs. Receptors were obtained from a woman aged 40-49 years in good health. Some clones in this sample may be carry-over from other donors' samples.

The chain carries TRBV29-1 and TRBJ2-1; tentatively, D is TRBD2 (6 bases). This CDR3 has 11 amino acids. The germline V gene has CDR1 SQVTM and CDR2 ANQGSEA. V lost 7 bases to trimming and J lost 5 bases, with 9 bases between them. CDR3 coding DNA: TGCAGCGCGGGACTCAACAATGAGCAGTTCTTC. As protein: CSAGLNNEQFF.

The chain recombines TRBV5-4 with TRBJ1-1, with D maybe TRBD1 (6 bases). Germline V lookup: CDR1 SGHNT, CDR2 YYREEE (reference sequence). V was trimmed by 2 bases and J by 3 bases, leaving 11 bases between them. The length of the CDR3 is 14 residues. CDR3 loop: CASSFGQTYTEAFF. The CDR3 bases are TGTGCCAGCAGCTTCGGACAGACTTACACTGAAGCTTTCTTT.

The chain joins TRBV29-1 to TRBJ2-7; TRBD1 agrees at 7 bases. V was pared by 6 bases and J by 1 base, with 9 bases of the junction left unmatched. In germline, CDR1 is SQVTM, CDR2 ANQGSEA. The CDR3 extends over 14 amino acids. CDR3 DNA: TGCAGCGTCCGGGACAGAGCCATGTCCTACGAGCAGTACTTC. This sequence encodes CSVRDRAMSYEQYF.

This clone was seen just once. V usage is TRBV27 and J usage is TRBJ2-5; the match to TRBD1 covers 7 bases. Trimming cost V 6 bases and J 1 base; bases outside gene matches: 14. CDR1 is MNHEY and CDR2 is SMNVEV in the germline V gene (reference sequence). CDR3 length equals 17 residues. The CDR3 reads CASSSTGYLSPQETQYF. The DNA for the CDR3 is TGTGCCAGCAGCTCGACAGGGTACCTAAGTCCCCAAGAGACCCAGTACTTC.

This clone appeared a single time. This chain links TRBV5-1 with TRBJ2-7; TRBD2 matches 10 bases. From germline, CDR1 is SGHRS and CDR2 YFSETQ. After removal of 1 base from V and 5 bases from J, the junction contained 3 bases not matched to a gene. This CDR3 contains 14 residues. CDR3 bases: TGCGCCAGCAGCTTGCTAGCGGGAGTGGACGAGCAGTACTTC. Protein sequence: CASSLLAGVDEQYF. The full variable domain, rest sourced from reference TRBV5-1 and TRBJ2-7, is KAGVTQTPRYLIKTRGQQVTLSCSPISGHRSVSWYQQTPGQGLQFLFEYFSETQRNKGNFPGRFSGRQFSNSRSEMNVSTLELGDSALYLCASSLLAGVDEQYFGPGTRLTVT.

Points on this clone: Only one base separates this from a far larger clonotype, so it likely reflects a read error. The V gene is TRBV6-5, the J gene TRBJ2-7; maybe TRBD1 (5 bases). This CDR3 is 14 amino acids long. Germline lookup yields CDR1 MNHEY and CDR2 SVGAGI. The CDR3 DNA sequence: TGTGCCGGCAGTGACAAGGGGTCCCCCTCCGAGCAGTACTTC. Translation: CAGSDKGSPSEQYF.

The genes are TRBV6-1 and TRBJ1-2, with TRBD1 identical over 12 bases. Germline V lookup: CDR1 MNHNS, CDR2 SASEGT. V lost 4 bases to trimming and J lost 7 bases; unmatched junction nucleotides: 7. The CDR3 loop spans 15 amino acids. The CDR3 nucleotides read TGTGCCAGCAGTGCGCCGGGACAGGGGGCGTTTGGCTACACCTTC. It is translated as CASSAPGQGAFGYTF.

The V gene is TRBV29-1, the J gene TRBJ2-3, with D perhaps matching TRBD2 (5 bases). The V gene's germline CDR1 is SQVTM and CDR2 ANQGSEA. The CDR3 has 13 amino acids. Deletions cut 8 bases from V and 2 bases from J, with 14 bases between. CDR3 loop: CSSTRGDTDTQYF. CDR3 DNA sequence: TGCAGCTCAACCCGGGGAGACACAGATACGCAGTATTTT.

As concerns this clone: This clone may be a read error of a much larger clone one base away. The V call is TRBV23-1, the J call TRBJ1-1; D not resolved. TRBV23-1 is treated as an ORF (open reading frame) with a function not yet certain. The ends were cut back, 0 bases at V and 0 bases at J, with 17 bases in the middle. The CDR3 runs to 18 residues. This CDR3 reads CASSQSGCHPAMNTEAFF. The CDR3 DNA reads as TGCGCCAGCAGTCAATCGGGCTGTCATCCAGCGATGAACACTGAAGCTTTCTTT.

This clone was recorded once. One base away lies a much larger clone, so this may be a sequencing read error. Distinct nucleotide sequences in the sample also encode this CDR3. This chain uses TRBV5-4 with TRBJ2-5; 8 bases are shared with TRBD2. Germline V lookup: CDR1 SGHNT, CDR2 YYREEE (reference sequence). The CDR3 runs to 17 residues. CDR3: CASSLGLAGFSGETQYF. The CDR3 DNA follows: TGTGCCAGCAGTTTGGGCCTAGCGGGCTTCTCCGGAGAGACCCAGTACTTC.

A single count supports this clone. The V and J genes are TRBV19 and TRBJ2-7, with TRBD1 matching over 7 bases. The germline V gene encodes CDR1 LNHDA and CDR2 SQIVND (reference sequence). V dropped 6 bases and J dropped 4; count of bases not matched to a gene: 6. This CDR3 is 13 amino acids long. The CDR3, as DNA: TGTGCCAGTAGAGGGACAGAAGCGTACGAGCAGTACTTC. Encoded protein: CASRGTEAYEQYF.

Worth noting for this clone: Other DNA sequences of this sample code for an identical CDR3. The chain has TRBV5-1 and TRBJ2-5, with D possibly being TRBD2 (6 bases). The CDR3 runs 13 residues. With 0 bases removed from V and 4 bases from J, the gap between germline ends came to 7 bases. Germline V gene data show CDR1 as SGHRS and CDR2 as YFSETQ. The CDR3 loop is CASSLGSGETQYF. CDR3 DNA: TGCGCCAGCAGCTTGGGTAGCGGAGAGACCCAGTACTTC.

The genes are TRBV5-4 and TRBJ2-5; 10 nucleotides match TRBD1. With 4 bases clipped from V and 4 bases from J, the junction kept 7 bases outside the gene matches. The CDR3 has 15 amino acids. The germline V gene has CDR1 SGHNT and CDR2 YYREEE (reference sequence). For the CDR3, the DNA is TGTGCCAGCAGCACTAGACAGGGGGCGTTAGAGACCCAGTACTTC. Protein: CASSTRQGALETQYF.

V and J are TRBV11-2 and TRBJ2-5, with D possibly matching TRBD1 (6 bases). Germline V CDR1 and CDR2: SGHAT, FQNNGV. CDR3 length: 13 amino acids. Between the trimmed V and J ends, which lost 5 bases and 2 bases, there was a span of 9 bases. The CDR3: CASSPTGQETQYF. The CDR3 DNA reads TGTGCCAGCAGCCCGACAGGTCAAGAGACCCAGTACTTC. The entire variable domain, with the rest obtained from reference TRBV11-2 and TRBJ2-5, is as follows: EAGVAQSPRYKIIEKRQSVAFWCNPISGHATLYWYQQILGQGPKLLIQFQNNGVVDDSQLPKDRFSAERLKGVDSTLKIQPAKLEDSAVYLCASSPTGQETQYFGPGTRLLVL.

This clone was counted once. The chain recombines TRBV28 with TRBJ1-1, with 7 bases aligning to TRBD1. CDR1 is MDHEN and CDR2 is SYDVKM in the germline V gene. The CDR3 has 16 amino acids. V gave up 6 bases and J gave up 0 bases; unmatched junction bases: 10. This chain's CDR3 is CASSSRTGSLNTEAFF. Written as DNA, the CDR3 is TGTGCCAGCAGCTCCAGGACAGGAAGCCTGAACACTGAAGCTTTCTTT.

The V call is TRBV19, the J call TRBJ1-5; D might be TRBD1 (5 bases). The CDR3 totals 14 residues. V was cut by 0 bases and J by 5 bases, with 8 bases left in between. The germline V gene encodes CDR1 LNHDA and CDR2 SQIVND (reference sequence). CDR3 residues: CASSIEVGHQPQHF. The CDR3 nucleotides read TGTGCCAGTAGTATAGAGGTGGGGCATCAGCCCCAGCATTTT.

V and J are TRBV27 and TRBJ2-4; a possible D gene is TRBD1 (5 bases). The CDR3 is 18 residues long. Germline CDR1 reads MNHEY; CDR2 reads SMNVEV (reference sequence). V lost 6 bases and J lost 0, with 21 bases in between. The CDR3 nucleotides are TGTGCCAGCAGCTGGGGCCGGACGGTGGCCTTAGCCAAAAACATTCAGTACTTC. Translated: CASSWGRTVALAKNIQYF.

The CDR3 loop is CASSLGTGNIQYF. The CDR3 nucleotides are TGTGCCAGCAGTCTGGGGACAGGAAACATTCAGTACTTC. V is TRBV28 and J is TRBJ2-4; 8 nucleotides agree with TRBD1. The CDR3 runs 13 residues. Per germline, CDR1 MDHEN and CDR2 SYDVKM. V lost 5 bases, J lost 6 bases, and 3 bases stayed unmatched.

This chain uses TRBV6-1 with TRBJ2-2; D perhaps matches TRBD1 (5 bases). Germline values: CDR1 MNHNS, CDR2 SASEGT. V lost 2 bases and J 1 base, leaving 8 bases between the germline ends. The CDR3 runs 15 residues. CDR3 protein: CASSEWGRNTGELFF. DNA of the CDR3: TGTGCCAGCAGTGAATGGGGCAGGAACACCGGGGAGCTGTTTTTT.

This chain links TRBV7-9 with TRBJ2-1, with 8 bases matching TRBD1. CDR1 SEHNR and CDR2 FQNEAQ come from the germline V gene (reference sequence). This CDR3 has 13 amino acids. The V and J ends lost 1 base and 15 bases, in that order; junction bases with no gene match: 8. The CDR3 sequence is CASSLEGGQEVFF. DNA for the CDR3: TGTGCCAGCAGCTTAGAGGGGGGACAGGAGGTGTTCTTC.